The entry below gives a single T cell receptor beta chain sequence along with its context. The antigen remains undetermined. The CDR3 spans 17 residues. The germline gives CDR1 LNHDA, CDR2 SQIVND (reference sequence). Trimming removed 2 bases at V and 2 bases at J, with 16 bases between. These data originate in a study of identifying expanded T cells in peripheral blood. Overall study findings and caveats: Technical replicates showed around 1.2 changed clones; roughly two weeks 15 to 20; four weeks 19. Across healthy donors, higher total template counts meant significantly greater approximately two-week count variance.

Healthy donors had no documented immune events, such as infections, while sampled. Assay: immunoSEQ multiplex PCR; the TCRdb copy retains only in-frame clones and omits some. This sample carries about 100,000 clones, 88% of them seen once, and the ten largest clones take 5.5%. The V call is TRBV19, the J call TRBJ2-1; perhaps D is TRBD1 or TRBD2 (5 bases each). The clonotype was recovered from a person aged 18 to 70 in good health. The sequenced sample was blood. The CDR3 DNA sequence: TGTGCCAGTAGTATAAAGGGGCCTCCGAGGGCCTACAATGAGCAGTTCTTC. It encodes CASSIKGPPRAYNEQFF.